This T cell receptor beta chain was recovered during a study of blood T cell repertoires in COVID-19. Study background: The United States, Italy and Spain were the sources of the acute and convalescent COVID-19 samples.

Looked up from germline, CDR1 is SGHAT and CDR2 is FQDESV (reference sequence). The CDR3 has 14 amino acids. V lost 0 bases, J lost 3 bases, and 9 bases lay in between. Method: immunoSEQ multiplex PCR; TCRdb's copy keeps in-frame clones and lacks some. Among more than 100,000 clones listed, about four fifths were seen once. This chain joins TRBV11-1 and TRBJ2-7, with D hard to call. The TCR comes from a woman between 65 and 79 years old with acute or convalescent COVID-19. Sequencing used peripheral blood. Here the CDR3 DNA reads TGTGCCAGCAGCTTAGCGCGCCGGAGCTACGAGCAGTACTTC. This encodes CASSLARRSYEQYF.